Listed below are T cell receptor beta chains from one sample, sequenced in a study of blood T cell repertoires in COVID-19. Assay used: immunoSEQ multiplex PCR; TCRdb lists only in-frame clones, some missing. This sample has about 150,000 clones, with around 91% found just once. What was sequenced was peripheral blood. The receptors were sampled from a man between 18 and 35 years old with COVID-19, enrolled during active disease. Both conserved end residues are part of each CDR3. A D gene is named only where the DNA matches it firmly. The size entry is marked missing in some rows and otherwise reads once, few, many or a size class.

>-|TRBV11-2|TRBJ1-5|14|TRBD1
TGTGCCAGCAGCTCGACAGGGGGGGTTCAGCCCCAGCATTTT
CASSSTGGVQPQHF
>-|TRBV28|TRBJ1-1|14|-
TGTGCCAGCACCCCCCCCGAGGGAAGAACTGAAGCTTTCTTT
CASTPPEGRTEAFF
>-|TRBV4-3|TRBJ2-7|17|TRBD2
TGCGCCAGCAGCCAGGGACTAGCGGGAGCCGGATCCTACGAGCAGTACTTC
CASSQGLAGAGSYEQYF
>once|TRBV14|TRBJ1-4|12|-
TGTGCCAGCAGCCATGGGAGAGAAAAACTGCTTTTT
CASSHGREKLLF
>-|TRBV15|TRBJ1-5|15|TRBD1
TGTGCCACCAGCAGAGATGACAGGGACAATCAGCCCCAGCATTTT
CATSRDDRDNQPQHF
>-|TRBV27|TRBJ2-3|15|TRBD2
TGTGCCAGCGGGGGACTAGCGCTTCGCACAGATACGCAGTATTTT
CASGGLALRTDTQYF
>-|TRBV5-1|TRBJ2-1|15|TRBD1
TGCGCCAGCAGCTTGACGGCAGGGGGCTACAATGAGCAGTTCTTC
CASSLTAGGYNEQFF
>-|TRBV19|TRBJ1-5|13|-
TGTGCCAGTAGCGCAGGGGCCCTTCAGCCCCAGCATTTT
CASSAGALQPQHF
>-|TRBV7-2|TRBJ1-6|14|-
TGTGCCAGCAGCTTAAACGCAGGAAATTCACCCCTCCACTTT
CASSLNAGNSPLHF
>-|TRBV2|TRBJ1-4|17|-
TGTGCCAGCAGTGAATTCGGGATCCATGCAACTAATGAAAAACTGTTTTTT
CASSEFGIHATNEKLFF
>-|TRBV27|TRBJ2-7|15|-
TGTGCCAGCAGTTTAGAAGGGGAGGGGGCCTACGAGCAGTACTTC
CASSLEGEGAYEQYF
>-|TRBV7-9|TRBJ2-7|15|TRBD2
TGTGCCAGCAGTCCCACTAGCGGGAGTTACCACGAGCAGTACTTC
CASSPTSGSYHEQYF
>-|TRBV30|TRBJ2-7|13|TRBD2
TGTGCCTGGAAGCGGGAACTATCCTACGAGCAGTACTTC
CAWKRELSYEQYF
>-|TRBV12-5|TRBJ2-1|16|TRBD2
TGTGCTAGTGGTTTGGGGGGACTAGCGGATCTCAATGAGCAGTTCTTC
CASGLGGLADLNEQFF
>-|TRBV11-2|TRBJ2-5|15|-
TGTGCCAGCAGCCAATCAGTCGACGGGGGAAAGACCCAGTACTTC
CASSQSVDGGKTQYF
>once|TRBV29-1|TRBJ2-7|13|-
TGCAGCGCCCGAAGTGGCGGATCCTACGAGCAGTACTTC
CSARSGGSYEQYF
>-|TRBV14|TRBJ2-7|16|-
TGTGCCAGCAGCCAAGATCGCGGGTCCCCCTTCTACGAGCAGTACTTC
CASSQDRGSPFYEQYF
>-|TRBV29-1|TRBJ1-5|13|TRBD1
TGCAGCGTGGGACAGGGGAGCAATCAGCCCCAGCATTTT
CSVGQGSNQPQHF
>-|TRBV5-8|TRBJ1-5|13|-
TGTGCCAGCAGCGCCAGGGCCCTAAGGCCCCAGCATTTT
CASSARALRPQHF
>-|TRBV14|TRBJ1-1|13|-
TGTGCCAGCAGTACGACAGCGGGCACTGAAGCTTTCTTT
CASSTTAGTEAFF
>-|TRBV4-1|TRBJ1-5|15|TRBD1
TGCGCCAGCAGCCCAAGACAGGGGGCAGAACAGCCCCAGCATTTT
CASSPRQGAEQPQHF
>once|TRBV7-6|TRBJ2-1|15|-
TGTGCCAGCAGCCGACGACTTGGTTCCTACAATGAGCAGTTCTTC
CASSRRLGSYNEQFF
>-|TRBV5-1|TRBJ2-5|14|-
TGCGCCAGCAGCTTGGACTCGGACCAAGAGACCCAGTACTTC
CASSLDSDQETQYF
>-|TRBV3-1/TRBV3-2|TRBJ1-2|11|-
TGTGCCAGCAGCCAAGGTCGGGGGATGTCCTTC
CASSQGRGMSF
>-|TRBV28|TRBJ2-7|13|-
TGTGCCAGCAGCGGAACAGGGTTCTACGAGCAGTACTTC
CASSGTGFYEQYF
>-|TRBV6-5|TRBJ2-1|14|TRBD2
TGTGCCACCGAGGGAGGGCCGAAACCCAATGAGCAGTTCTTC
CATEGGPKPNEQFF
>-|TRBV7-8|TRBJ1-6|16|TRBD1
TGTGCCAGCAGCCTCCGGGACAGGGGGTCTAATTCACCCCTCCACTTT
CASSLRDRGSNSPLHF
>-|TRBV2|TRBJ2-7|16|-
TGTGCCAGCAGGCCGCGTGAGGCTGTGGGCTCCTACGAGCAGTACTTC
CASRPREAVGSYEQYF
>-|TRBV10-3|TRBJ1-2|12|-
TGTGCCATCAGTACGGAGAACTATGGCTACACCTTC
CAISTENYGYTF
>-|TRBV30|TRBJ2-3|14|-
TGTGCCTGGAGTCCATTAGGAGGCACAGATACGCAGTATTTT
CAWSPLGGTDTQYF
>-|TRBV28|TRBJ1-5|14|-
TGTGCCAGCAGTCTGGGGGGTTCCCGGCAGCCCCAGCATTTT
CASSLGGSRQPQHF
>-|TRBV28|TRBJ2-3|12|-
TGTGCCAGCAGTTTTCAGGGTTATACGCAGTATTTT
CASSFQGYTQYF
>-|TRBV7-2|TRBJ2-3|13|-
TGTGCCAGCAGCCAAATTAGCACAGATACGCAGTATTTT
CASSQISTDTQYF
>-|TRBV28|TRBJ2-7|15|-
TGTGCCAGCAGTTTAGCCCCAACAGACCACTACGAGCAGTACTTC
CASSLAPTDHYEQYF
>-|TRBV4-3|TRBJ1-2|15|-
TGCGCCAGCAGCCAAGGAACGGGGGTAAACTATGGCTACACCTTC
CASSQGTGVNYGYTF
>-|TRBV7-8|TRBJ2-2|15|TRBD2
TGTGCCAGCAGCTCCTCCGGGGGGGGAACCGGGGAGCTGTTTTTT
CASSSSGGGTGELFF
>-|TRBV10-3|TRBJ2-1|13|-
TGTGCCACCTGGAGCAGCTCCTACAATGAGCAGTTCTTC
CATWSSSYNEQFF
>-|TRBV5-1|TRBJ1-2|15|-
TGCGCCAGCAGCTTGGGCAGGGATTTCAACTATGGCTACACCTTC
CASSLGRDFNYGYTF
>-|TRBV5-1|TRBJ2-2|15|TRBD1
TGCGCCAGCAGCTTGGATGGACAGGGCTCCGGGGAGCTGTTTTTT
CASSLDGQGSGELFF
>-|TRBV9|TRBJ2-7|15|TRBD2
TGTGCCAGCAGCGTCTCCGGGACTAGCGGGTACGAGCAGTACTTC
CASSVSGTSGYEQYF
>-|TRBV27|TRBJ1-5|15|-
TGTGCCAGCAGTTCGGGAGCCGAGGGCAATCAGCCCCAGCATTTT
CASSSGAEGNQPQHF
>-|TRBV28|TRBJ2-7|17|-
TGTGCCAGCAGTTCATCCGGACGAGGGCGGGACCTCTACGAGCAGTACTTC
CASSSSGRGRDLYEQYF
>-|TRBV7-6|TRBJ2-1|14|-
TGTGCCAGCAGCTTAGGGGACTTAGCGTACGAGCAGTTCTTC
CASSLGDLAYEQFF
>-|TRBV2|TRBJ2-5|15|-
TGTGCCAGCAGTTATACAAGGAGGGGTAAAGAGACCCAGTACTTC
CASSYTRRGKETQYF
>-|TRBV28|TRBJ2-5|15|TRBD1
TGTGCCAGCAGACCGACAGGGTTGGGACAAGAGACCCAGTACTTC
CASRPTGLGQETQYF
>-|TRBV7-2|TRBJ1-3|16|-
TGTGCCAGCAGCTTAGCGGGGCGGGAATCTGGAAACACCATATATTTT
CASSLAGRESGNTIYF